This passage covers 15 T cell receptor beta chains from one sample sequenced in a study of OX40 agonist ivuxolimab in advanced cancers. Clones were read by immunoSEQ multiplex PCR, and TCRdb kept only the in-frame ones, dropping some. This table holds some 59,000 clones, about nine tenths found once. The specimen comprised CD4+ or CD8+ T cells sorted from blood, sampled in a trial of the OX40 agonist ivuxolimab. These receptors came from an adult with an advanced solid tumor such as melanoma, head and neck, liver or kidney cancer.

The chain couples TRBV5-1 to TRBJ2-5; tentatively, D is TRBD1 (6 bases). With 0 bases removed from V and 2 bases from J, the gap between germline ends came to 8 bases. The CDR3 is 14 residues long. Germline V CDR1 and CDR2: SGHRS, YFSETQ. The CDR3 here is CASSLGQGQETQYF. In DNA form, the CDR3 reads TGCGCCAGCAGCTTGGGGCAGGGGCAAGAGACCCAGTACTTC.

This clone was seen only once. The chain links TRBV5-1 to TRBJ2-5; the match to TRBD1 covers 7 bases. CDR3 length equals 14 residues. The germline CDR1 and CDR2 sequences are SGHRS and YFSETQ. Unmatched junction bases numbered 2, after V lost 2 bases and J lost 1 base. This CDR3 is CASSFGDSQETQYF. In DNA form, the CDR3 reads TGCGCCAGCAGCTTCGGGGACAGCCAAGAGACCCAGTACTTC.

The V call is TRBV4-1, the J call TRBJ2-7; TRBD2 agrees at 12 bases. The V segment lost 0 bases and the J segment 6 bases; nucleotides outside the gene matches: 6. Germline assignment: CDR1 MGHRA and CDR2 YSYEKL. The CDR3 consists of 16 residues. This chain's CDR3 is CASSQDPGLAGGEQYF. The CDR3 DNA reads TGCGCCAGCAGCCAAGATCCGGGACTAGCGGGTGGCGAGCAGTACTTC.

The V call is TRBV30, the J call TRBJ1-2; D is unresolved. The germline gives CDR1 GTSNPN, CDR2 SVGIG (reference sequence). Trimming removed 0 bases from V and 8 bases from J, with 10 bases in between. This CDR3 has 12 residues. CDR3 in amino acids: CAWSVIALGYTF. As DNA, the CDR3 is TGTGCCTGGAGTGTTATCGCGCTAGGCTACACCTTC. The full variable domain, its missing parts supplied by reference TRBV30 and TRBJ1-2, is SQTIHQWPATLVQPVGSPLSLECTVEGTSNPNLYWYRQAAGRGLQLLFYSVGIGQISSEVPQNLSASRPQDRQFILSSKKLLLSDSGFYLCAWSVIALGYTFGSGTRLTVV.

This chain links TRBV28 with TRBJ1-1; TRBD1 aligns across 7 bases. The trim removed 3 bases at V and 5 bases at J, leaving 6 bases unmatched. Germline CDR1 and CDR2: MDHEN and SYDVKM. This CDR3 region has 14 residues. For the CDR3, the DNA is TGTGCCAGCAGTTTCCCAGGGGGATGGACTGAAGCTTTCTTT. Translated: CASSFPGGWTEAFF. The whole variable domain, remainder taken from reference TRBV28 and TRBJ1-1, is DVKVTQSSRYLVKRTGEKVFLECVQDMDHENMFWYRQDPGLGLRLIYFSYDVKMKEKGDIPEGYSVSREKKERFSLILESASTNQTSMYLCASSFPGGWTEAFFGQGTRLTVV.

The chain employs TRBV5-5 and TRBJ2-1; TRBD2 is a possible D gene (6 bases). Trimming removed 4 bases at V and 5 bases at J, with 10 bases between. This CDR3 contains 13 residues. CDR1 and CDR2 (germline): SGHKS, YYEKEE (reference sequence). CDR3: CASSLGTHNEQFF. The CDR3, as DNA: TGTGCCAGCAGCCTCGGGACTCACAATGAGCAGTTCTTC.

The count of this clone is one. V and J are TRBV19 and TRBJ1-5, with D unclear. CDR1 and CDR2 (germline): LNHDA, SQIVND (reference sequence). CDR3 length: 13 residues. Trimming left V 3 bases short and J 4 bases short, with 7 bases between. Written as DNA, the CDR3 is TGTGCCAGTAGTATTAATGGAAATCAGCCCCAGCATTTT. Translating it yields CASSINGNQPQHF. The variable domain in full, with the rest retrieved from reference TRBV19 and TRBJ1-5, is DGGITQSPKYLFRKEGQNVTLSCEQNLNHDAMYWYRQDPGQGLRLIYYSQIVNDFQKGDIAEGYSVSREKKESFPLTVTSAQKNPTAFYLCASSINGNQPQHFGDGTRLSIL.

By sample share, this clone is medium-sized. This chain links TRBV19 with TRBJ2-1; TRBD1 or TRBD2 may be the D gene (5 bases each). The CDR3 is made up of 15 amino acids. V was pared by 8 bases and J by 4 bases, with 18 bases between. Germline loops: CDR1 LNHDA, CDR2 SQIVND (reference sequence). The CDR3 region has the DNA TGTGCCAGTGGCTCCGGGACGGGGAATTACAATGAGCAGTTCTTC. Amino acids: CASGSGTGNYNEQFF.

As DNA, the CDR3 is TGCGCCAGCAGCCAAGTTGGGGGGCTCACCGGGGAGCTGTTTTTT. It codes for CASSQVGGLTGELFF. The chain has TRBV4-1 and TRBJ2-2; D assignment may be TRBD1 or TRBD2 (6 bases each). This CDR3 has 15 residues. Trimming cost V 1 base and J 4 bases, with 10 bases left between them. Germline CDR1 is MGHRA and CDR2 is YSYEKL.

The chain uses TRBV13 and TRBJ1-3, with no clear D. This CDR3 has 13 residues. Germline V gene sequence: CDR1 PRHDT, CDR2 FYEKMQ (reference sequence). The V and J ends lost 2 bases and 2 bases respectively, with 4 bases between them. CDR3: CASSLSPGNTIYF. For the CDR3, the DNA is TGTGCCAGCAGCTTATCCCCTGGAAACACCATATATTTT.

V gene TRBV7-6 combines with J gene TRBJ2-1; D unclear. The CDR3 covers 15 residues. Trimming took 1 base from V and 0 from J, leaving 7 bases between them. Germline lookup yields CDR1 SGHVS and CDR2 FNYEAQ. CDR3 coding DNA: TGTGCCAGCAGCTTAGGAGAGAGCTCCTACAATGAGCAGTTCTTC. Protein product: CASSLGESSYNEQFF.

In its sample, this clone was seen once. The V and J genes are TRBV19 and TRBJ2-1; TRBD1 agrees at 8 bases. J gave up 3 bases and V 6 bases, and 7 bases lay outside the gene matches. CDR1 is LNHDA and CDR2 is SQIVND in the germline V gene (reference sequence). This CDR3 region has 15 residues. CDR3 loop: CASRLDRGSYNEQFF. The DNA for the CDR3 is TGTGCCAGTAGGCTCGACAGGGGAAGCTACAATGAGCAGTTCTTC.

CDR3 in amino acids: CASSTQPGGNEQFF. In DNA, the CDR3 is TGTGCCAGTAGTACGCAGCCGGGGGGGAATGAGCAGTTCTTC. The chain joins TRBV19 to TRBJ2-1; 8 positions agree with TRBD2. Germline V lookup: CDR1 LNHDA, CDR2 SQIVND (reference sequence). The CDR3 is 14 residues long. V lost 4 bases, J lost 7 bases, and 6 bases stayed unmatched.

V usage is TRBV7-2 and J usage is TRBJ2-7; D gene unclear. The CDR3 has 15 residues. The V and J ends lost 1 base and 0 bases respectively, with 10 bases between them. Germline loops: CDR1 SGHTA, CDR2 FQGNSA. The CDR3 protein is CASSLELWDSYEQYF. CDR3 in DNA: TGTGCCAGCAGCTTAGAATTGTGGGACTCCTACGAGCAGTACTTC.

The V call is TRBV7-3, the J call TRBJ2-3, with D tentatively TRBD2 (5 bases). The V gene's germline CDR1 is SGHTA and CDR2 FQGTGA. The CDR3 is made up of 18 amino acids. The V end was cut by 2 bases, the J end by 0 bases, with 18 bases between. The CDR3 nucleotides read TGTGCCAGCAGCTTAGGGTTGTCTAGCAGAAAAAGCACAGATACGCAGTATTTT. It specifies CASSLGLSSRKSTDTQYF.